These 27 T cell receptor beta chains came from one sample sequenced in a study of vaccination effects on CD4 cells after COVID-19. Produced via immunoSEQ multiplex PCR; TCRdb's table is partial and in-frame only. The sample yields tens of thousands of clones, approximately 79% seen once. Their specific antigens are unknown. Upon completion of about ten days in culture, CD4+ T cells were isolated. Each person got two doses of an mRNA SARS-CoV-2 vaccine, BNT162b2 or mRNA-1273. The sample consisted of CD4+ T cells from PBMCs cultured without peptide, taken after COVID-19 vaccination. All receptors come from a human donor who received a COVID-19 vaccine.

The chain links TRBV2 to TRBJ1-5, with 8 bases fitting TRBD1. V was pared by 7 bases and J by 5 bases, with 7 bases of the junction left unmatched. The CDR3 runs 14 residues. Germline CDR1 and CDR2: SNHLY and FYNNEI. As DNA, the CDR3 is TGTGCCAGCAACATGGACAGGGCAGATCAGCCCCAGCATTTT. Translation gives CASNMDRADQPQHF.

The chain has TRBV19 and TRBJ1-5; 8 bases are a match to TRBD1. V was pared by 9 bases and J by 2 bases, with 6 bases of the junction left unmatched. The length of the CDR3 is 14 residues. Looked up from germline, CDR1 is LNHDA and CDR2 is SQIVND (reference sequence). For the CDR3, the DNA is TGTGCCAGCGCAGGGGGCGCGGGCAATCAGCCCCAGCATTTT. Encoded protein: CASAGGAGNQPQHF.

The chain combines TRBV15 with TRBJ1-1, with 9 bases that match TRBD1. This CDR3 comprises 14 residues. V was clipped by 5 bases and J by 7 bases; unmatched bases: 8. CDR1 LNHNV and CDR2 YYDKDF come from the germline V gene (reference sequence). CDR3 region: CATSSPGQGNEAFF. In nucleotides, the CDR3 is TGTGCCACCAGCTCCCCGGGACAGGGCAATGAAGCTTTCTTT.

V is TRBV4-1 and J is TRBJ2-7; a possible D gene is TRBD2 (7 bases). The CDR3 spans 18 residues. Trimming shortened V by 1 base and J by 1 base, and 20 bases separated the two germline ends. CDR1 is MGHRA and CDR2 is YSYEKL in the germline V gene. As DNA, the CDR3 is TGCGCCAGCAGCCAAGTCGAGGGGGGGGCCCCTTCGTCCTACGAGCAGTACGTC. Its translation is CASSQVEGGAPSSYEQYV.

The chain is built from TRBV4-2 and TRBJ1-1; 8 bases align to TRBD1. The CDR3 consists of 16 residues. The germline CDR1 and CDR2 sequences are LGHNA and YNFKEQ. With V trimmed by 4 bases and J by 1 base, 8 bases remained unmatched. CDR3 protein: CASSLPDRGWNTEAFF. In DNA, the CDR3 is TGTGCCAGCAGCCTGCCCGACAGGGGATGGAACACTGAAGCTTTCTTT.

This chain uses TRBV18 with TRBJ2-3; TRBD2 aligns across 8 bases. The CDR3 loop spans 16 amino acids. The junction had 7 bases not matched to a gene; V was cut back by 3 bases and J by 2 bases. CDR1 and CDR2 (germline): KGHSH, LQKENI. CDR3 sequence (DNA): TGTGCCAGCTCACCTTCAGCGGGGGCCTCCACAGATACGCAGTATTTT. Protein product: CASSPSAGASTDTQYF.

The genes are TRBV12-3 or TRBV12-4 and TRBJ2-5, with a tentative D call TRBD2 (5 bases). The CDR3 is 13 residues long. V dropped 10 bases and J dropped 4 bases, with 16 bases sitting between them. The CDR3 sequence is CATSLRGSETQYF. DNA for the CDR3: TGTGCCACCTCCCTTCGGGGTTCAGAGACCCAGTACTTC.

This chain connects TRBV2 to TRBJ1-5; D gene uncertain. CDR3 length: 14 residues. The germline gives CDR1 SNHLY, CDR2 FYNNEI. V was clipped by 3 bases and J by 4 bases, with 10 bases between them. CDR3 protein: CASSDWAGNQPQHF. In DNA form, the CDR3 reads TGTGCCAGCAGTGATTGGGCAGGTAATCAGCCCCAGCATTTT.

In this sample, this clone turned up a few times. J is TRBJ2-7 and V is TRBV30, with D perhaps given as TRBD1 or TRBD2 (5 bases each). The CDR3 has 12 residues. V shed 7 bases and J shed 2 bases, with 12 bases lying between them. The germline gives CDR1 GTSNPN, CDR2 SVGIG (reference sequence). CDR3 sequence: CASGPGTYEQYV. DNA for the CDR3: TGTGCCTCGGGACCGGGCACCTACGAGCAGTACGTC.

The chain links TRBV5-1 to TRBJ2-6; D call uncertain. The germline CDR1 and CDR2 sequences are SGHRS and YFSETQ. The germline V and J ends were trimmed by 5 bases and 0 bases, with 12 bases remaining between them. There are 16 residues in the CDR3. Here the CDR3 reads CASREGYSSGANVLTF. Here the CDR3 DNA reads TGCGCCAGCAGGGAAGGTTACAGCTCTGGGGCCAACGTCCTGACTTTC.

The CDR3 sequence is CATSRDREETQYF. CDR3 nucleotide sequence: TGTGCCACCAGCAGAGACAGGGAAGAGACCCAGTACTTC. The chain links TRBV15 to TRBJ2-5; the D gene is possibly TRBD1 (5 bases). Germline V gene lookup returns CDR1 LNHNV and CDR2 YYDKDF (reference sequence). With 0 bases removed from V and 3 bases from J, the gap between germline ends came to 5 bases. The CDR3 runs to 13 residues.

The chain links TRBV28 to TRBJ1-5; 7 bases are shared with TRBD1. Germline V gene sequence: CDR1 MDHEN, CDR2 SYDVKM. The CDR3 runs 15 residues. Losses at the gene ends were 6 bases for V and 4 bases for J; bases not matched to a gene: 9. The CDR3 loop is CASRSGGDTNQPQHF. CDR3 bases: TGTGCCAGCAGATCAGGGGGGGACACTAATCAGCCCCAGCATTTT.

This clone was counted a few times. The rearrangement uses TRBV7-2 and TRBJ2-2; D is possibly TRBD1 or TRBD2 (5 bases each). Trimming left V 2 bases short and J 6 bases short, with 19 bases between. CDR3 length: 17 amino acids. Per germline, CDR1 SGHTA and CDR2 FQGNSA. The chain's CDR3 is CASSLSGAGTRAGELFF. CDR3 sequence (DNA): TGTGCCAGCAGCTTATCCGGGGCAGGGACGCGGGCCGGGGAGCTGTTTTTT.

This chain connects TRBV5-1 to TRBJ2-1, with 8 bases lining up with TRBD2. Looked up from germline, CDR1 is SGHRS and CDR2 is YFSETQ. V gave up 0 bases and J gave up 8 bases; unmatched junction bases: 10. The CDR3 length is 16 residues. Written as DNA, the CDR3 is TGCGCCAGCAGCTTGGCCCCCGGGGGGGCAGGCGATGAGCAGTTCTTC. It translates to CASSLAPGGAGDEQFF.

The chain joins TRBV7-8 to TRBJ1-1, with TRBD1 matching 7 bases. The germline V gene encodes CDR1 SGHVS and CDR2 FQNEAQ. V lost 5 bases, J lost 2 bases, and 8 bases stayed unmatched. This CDR3 is 15 amino acids long. The CDR3 sequence: CASSPPGQLNTEAFF. CDR3 coding DNA: TGTGCCAGCAGCCCACCGGGACAGCTAAACACTGAAGCTTTCTTT.

This clone was seen more than once but under ten times. The CDR3 nucleotides read TGTGCCAGCAGCTCCCTGGACAGGGAATCCGGGGAGCTGTTTTTT. Its protein product is CASSSLDRESGELFF. The chain carries TRBV7-8 and TRBJ2-2; 8 bases map to TRBD1. CDR3 length: 15 amino acids. Germline V gene data show CDR1 as SGHVS and CDR2 as FQNEAQ. V lost 4 bases to trimming and J lost 6 bases; unmatched junction nucleotides: 7.

The CDR3 region has the DNA TGTGCCACCAGTGATTTAATGAGGAGCTCCTATAATTCACCCCTCCACTTT. This sequence encodes CATSDLMRSSYNSPLHF. The J gene is TRBJ1-6, the V gene TRBV24-1; D is unresolved. Germline CDR1 reads KGHDR; CDR2 reads SFDVKD. There are 17 residues in the CDR3. V dropped 1 base and J dropped 0 bases, with 9 bases sitting between them.

In this sample, this clone turned up once. The V gene is TRBV5-1, the J gene TRBJ1-1; possibly TRBD1 for D (5 bases). This CDR3 is 13 amino acids long. Germline lookup yields CDR1 SGHRS and CDR2 YFSETQ. V lost 4 bases and J 12 bases, leaving 19 bases between the germline ends. CDR3 sequence reads: CASSLGEIGATFF. The DNA for the CDR3 is TGCGCCAGCAGCCTGGGGGAGATCGGCGCCACTTTCTTT.

This clone was recorded once. The rearrangement links TRBV6-5 to TRBJ1-3; 8 bases fit TRBD1. This CDR3 has 15 residues. Looked up from germline, CDR1 is MNHEY and CDR2 is SVGAGI. V shed 2 bases and J 4 bases; nucleotides not matched to a gene: 4. Here the CDR3 reads CASSYATGAGNTIYF. The CDR3 bases are TGTGCCAGCAGTTACGCGACAGGGGCCGGAAACACCATATATTTT.

This clone turned up a few times. The V and J genes are TRBV10-2 and TRBJ2-7; D is uncertain. Germline CDR1 is WSHSY and CDR2 is SAAADI. The CDR3 consists of 14 residues. V shed 7 bases and J shed 3 bases, with 16 bases lying between them. CDR3 coding DNA: TGCGCCAGCAAGCTCACGGAAGAGAACTACGAGCAGTACGTC. Translated, it gives CASKLTEENYEQYV.

V usage is TRBV19 and J usage is TRBJ1-2; no reliable D call. V shed 5 bases and J shed 2 bases, with 12 bases lying between them. CDR3 size: 14 residues. The germline V gene encodes CDR1 LNHDA and CDR2 SQIVND (reference sequence). DNA for the CDR3: TGTGCCAGTAGTCACCGGACCGAGAACTATGGCTACACCTTC. It translates to CASSHRTENYGYTF.

This clone was seen only a few times. The rearrangement uses TRBV15 and TRBJ2-7; D uncertain. The CDR3 extends over 13 amino acids. Trimming left V 1 base short and J 4 bases short, with 8 bases between. Germline lookup yields CDR1 LNHNV and CDR2 YYDKDF (reference sequence). DNA for the CDR3: TGTGCCACCAGCAGAGGGCCTAGATACGAGCAGTACGTC. Encoded protein: CATSRGPRYEQYV.

This clone was seen more than once but under ten times. The CDR3 nucleotides read TGTGCCAGCAGCACCCCGAGGACTAGCATGAATGAGCAGTTCTTC. Translating gives CASSTPRTSMNEQFF. The rearrangement joins TRBV3-1 (or the pseudogene TRBV3-2) to TRBJ2-1; 8 bases map to TRBD2. CDR1 is LGHDT and CDR2 is YNNKEL in the germline V gene (reference sequence). The ends lost 5 bases at V and 7 bases at J; junction bases unmatched: 10. This CDR3 has 15 amino acids.

The V gene is TRBV29-1, the J gene TRBJ2-1; D is possibly TRBD1 or TRBD2 (6 bases each). Trimming removed 8 bases at V and 4 bases at J, with 15 bases between. Looked up from germline, CDR1 is SQVTM and CDR2 is ANQGSEA. The CDR3 spans 13 residues. The CDR3, as DNA: TGCAGCATCAATAGGGGGGTATACAATGAGCAGTTCTTC. It is translated as CSINRGVYNEQFF.

The V gene is TRBV10-3, the J gene TRBJ1-5, with unresolved D. V was cut by 3 bases and J by 0 bases, with 3 bases left in between. CDR3 length: 13 residues. CDR1 ENHRY and CDR2 SYGVKD come from the germline V gene. CDR3 sequence: CAISEVSNQPQHF. The CDR3 nucleotides are TGTGCCATCAGTGAAGTTAGCAATCAGCCCCAGCATTTT.

This rearrangement joins TRBV24-1 to TRBJ2-2, with D unresolved. The CDR3 spans 12 residues. Trimming took 7 bases from V and 5 from J, leaving 7 bases between them. Germline V gene sequence: CDR1 KGHDR, CDR2 SFDVKD. CDR3 loop: CATRGETGELFF. Here the CDR3 DNA reads TGTGCCACCAGGGGTGAGACCGGGGAGCTGTTTTTT.

This sequence joins TRBV5-1 and TRBJ2-3, with 7 bases fitting TRBD1. The CDR3 loop spans 16 amino acids. Trimming at V came to 0 bases and at J to 2 bases, leaving 6 bases not matched to a gene. CDR1 and CDR2 (germline): SGHRS, YFSETQ. The CDR3: CASSLAGTANTDTQYF. In DNA form, the CDR3 reads TGCGCCAGCAGCTTGGCCGGGACAGCCAACACAGATACGCAGTATTTT.